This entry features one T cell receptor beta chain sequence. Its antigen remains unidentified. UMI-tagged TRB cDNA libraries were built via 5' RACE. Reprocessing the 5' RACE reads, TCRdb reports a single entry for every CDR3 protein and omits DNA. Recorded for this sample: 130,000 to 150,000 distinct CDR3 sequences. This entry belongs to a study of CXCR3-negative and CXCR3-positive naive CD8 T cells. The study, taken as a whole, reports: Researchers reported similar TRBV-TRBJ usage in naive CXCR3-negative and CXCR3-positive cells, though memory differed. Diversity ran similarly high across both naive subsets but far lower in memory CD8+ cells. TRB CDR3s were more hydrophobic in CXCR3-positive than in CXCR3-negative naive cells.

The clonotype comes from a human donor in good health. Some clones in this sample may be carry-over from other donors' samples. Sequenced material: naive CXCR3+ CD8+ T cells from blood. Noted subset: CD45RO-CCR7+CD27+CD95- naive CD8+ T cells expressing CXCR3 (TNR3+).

CDR3 sequence: CSVAYGMNIQYF. The chain recombines TRBV29-1 with TRBJ2-4. The germline gives CDR1 SQVTM, CDR2 ANQGSEA. The CDR3 runs to 12 residues.